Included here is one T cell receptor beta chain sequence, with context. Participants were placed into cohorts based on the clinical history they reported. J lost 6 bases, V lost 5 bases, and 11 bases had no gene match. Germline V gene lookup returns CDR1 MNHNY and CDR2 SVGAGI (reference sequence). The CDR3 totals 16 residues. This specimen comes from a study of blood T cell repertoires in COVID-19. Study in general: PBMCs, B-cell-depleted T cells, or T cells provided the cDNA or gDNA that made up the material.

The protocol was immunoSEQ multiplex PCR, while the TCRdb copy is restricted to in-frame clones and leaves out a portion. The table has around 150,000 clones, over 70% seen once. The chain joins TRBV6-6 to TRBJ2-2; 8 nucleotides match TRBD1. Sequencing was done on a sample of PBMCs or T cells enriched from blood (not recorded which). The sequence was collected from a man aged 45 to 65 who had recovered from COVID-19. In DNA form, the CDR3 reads TGTGCCAGCAGTCGAAGACAGGGGCAAGGGCCCGGGGAGCTGTTTTTT. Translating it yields CASSRRQGQGPGELFF.